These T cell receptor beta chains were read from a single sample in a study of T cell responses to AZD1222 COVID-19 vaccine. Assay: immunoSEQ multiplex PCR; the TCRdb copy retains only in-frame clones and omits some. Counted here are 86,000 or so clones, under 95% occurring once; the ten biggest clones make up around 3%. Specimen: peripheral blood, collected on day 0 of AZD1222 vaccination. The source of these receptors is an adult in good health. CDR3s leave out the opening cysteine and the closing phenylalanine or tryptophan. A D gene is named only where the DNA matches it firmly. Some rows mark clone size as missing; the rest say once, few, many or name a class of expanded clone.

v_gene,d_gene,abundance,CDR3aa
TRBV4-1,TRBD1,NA,ASSQVWTGGAGGPEKLF
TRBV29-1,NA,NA,SARTGSWVEQF
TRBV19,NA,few,ASSFSASTAEQY
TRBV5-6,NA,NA,ASSLHGGPGETQY
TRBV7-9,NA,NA,ASSLLSPAEGGVAF
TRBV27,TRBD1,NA,ASSGTGRAESYGYT
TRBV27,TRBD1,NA,ASSLTGVYNEQF
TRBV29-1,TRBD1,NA,SVPRQGIYNEQF
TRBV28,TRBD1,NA,ASTSPQGRGNTEAF
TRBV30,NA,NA,AWSLPGIYDYGYT
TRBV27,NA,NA,ASSLRGQSGANVLT
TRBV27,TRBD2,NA,ASSPIPGLADYEQY
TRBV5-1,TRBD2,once,ASSGGLAGGSYEQY
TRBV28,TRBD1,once,ASSPPTGFSKGYT
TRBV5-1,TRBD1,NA,ASSSRTGPEQY
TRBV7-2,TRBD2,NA,ASSLGLAGVDEQF
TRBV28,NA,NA,ASSFGTIDYT
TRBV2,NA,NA,ASTYSGNTEAF
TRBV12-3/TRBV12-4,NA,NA,ASAREIYEQY
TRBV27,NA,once,ASSLFGQAANTGELF
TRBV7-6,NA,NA,ASSLDWGSGANVLT
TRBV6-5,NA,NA,ASSHGVDQPQH
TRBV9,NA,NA,ASSALGGPEAF
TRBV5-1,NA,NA,ASSFEQVNEKLF
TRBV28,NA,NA,ASSLLLGSSYNSPLH
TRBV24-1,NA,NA,ATPPTKTATNEKLF
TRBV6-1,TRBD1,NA,ASSDVTGLAGELF
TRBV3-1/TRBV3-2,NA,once,ASSQGYRTRDHEQY
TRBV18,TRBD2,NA,ASSPPAGVPYEQY
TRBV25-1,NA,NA,ASSDTRVGNTEAF
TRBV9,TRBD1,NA,ASAPHRGVTNEQF
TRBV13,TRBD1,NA,ASRVTGAVGEAF
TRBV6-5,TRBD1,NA,ASSRGQGGNQPQH
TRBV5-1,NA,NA,ASSLDRQNTEAF
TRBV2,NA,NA,ASTPGGGLGSYEQY
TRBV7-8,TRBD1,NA,ASSLVVGGTGAETQY
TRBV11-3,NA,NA,ASSPRGGTGELF
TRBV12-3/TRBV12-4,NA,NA,ASSFTASDEQF
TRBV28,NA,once,ASSLVSNQPQH
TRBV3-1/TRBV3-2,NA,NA,ASSPRAYSGNTIY